The text below deals with one T cell receptor beta chain. The target antigen is unknown. This sample was taken from a study of identical twins. Study conclusions and caveats: When twins shared out-of-frame alpha sequences, those sequences had excess low generation probability. Fewer insertions were carried by abundant cord blood beta clonotypes, but none was seen in memory repertoires.

With template switching, a universal primer site was added, and the cDNA carried unique molecular identifiers. MiXCR, run by TCRdb on the 5' RACE reads, gives a single entry per CDR3 protein. This sample has about 330,000 distinct CDR3 sequences, with 9% to 15% found just once. Trimming took 5 bases from V and 3 from J, leaving 8 bases between them. The germline V gene has CDR1 SEHNR and CDR2 FQNEAQ (reference sequence). The CDR3 has 12 amino acids. This same sample was also taken into another study, of yellow fever vaccine responses in identical twins. In that study: Reportedly, the T cell response mounted by twins to vaccine seemed partly convergent, partly personalized.

Sequencing was performed on CD8+ T cells sorted from blood. The chain carries TRBV7-9 and TRBJ2-7; D is ambiguous. This TCR derives from a young woman in good health. The CDR3 spells CASSPSVYEQYF. As DNA, the CDR3 is TGTGCCAGCAGCCCTTCGGTCTACGAGCAGTACTTC. Based on the CDR3 plus reference TRBV7-9 and TRBJ2-7, the full variable domain is DTGVSQNPRHKITKRGQNVTFRCDPISEHNRLYWYRQTLGQGPEFLTYFQNEAQLEKSRLLSDRFSAERPKGSFSTLEIQRTEQGDSAMYLCASSPSVYEQYFGPGTRLTVT.